This T cell receptor (beta chain) was sequenced in a study of cytomegalovirus exposure and HLA in healthy donors. Both 60 Vbeta primers and 13 Jbeta primers went into the PCR. Sequencing was performed with immunoSEQ multiplex PCR; in TCRdb, only in-frame clones are kept and a portion is missing. The top ten clones hold approximately 4% of a sample with under 250,000 clones, around 80% of them seen once. This CDR3 region has 16 residues. The V gene lost 3 bases and the J gene lost 3 bases, with 15 bases spanning the gap. The V gene's germline CDR1 is SGHAT and CDR2 FQNNGV. The chain employs TRBV11-2 and TRBJ1-3; D possibly corresponds to TRBD1 (6 bases). Specimen: PBMCs. The sequence was obtained from a woman under 40 in good health and CMV-seropositive. The CDR3 coding sequence is TGTGCCAGCAGCTTTACTGTCACAGGGAATGGAAACACCATATATTTT. Residues: CASSFTVTGNGNTIYF.